This section outlines one T cell receptor beta chain sequence together with its context. Its specific antigen is unknown. Qualities for individual bases were not recorded, and no much larger clone is one base off. CDR1 and CDR2 are drawn from the germline V gene (reference sequence): DFQATT, SNEGSKA. The CDR3 runs 13 amino acids, cysteine and phenylalanine included. CDR3 DNA is the only sequence kept; it has 39 bases, read in frame from the first base. For this chain, trimming is 3 bases at the V end and 8 bases at the J end, and the number of junction bases without a gene match is 5. Collaborating institutions collected whole blood in K2EDTA tubes following their own protocols. For TCRbeta analysis, collaborators shipped samples in one of three forms: frozen whole blood, isolated PBMCs, or DNA extracted from either of those sample types. TCRbeta CDR3 regions were amplified from genomic DNA using the immunoSEQ Assay, a bias-controlled multiplex PCR. As for the authors' bioinformatics: The number of nucleated cells in each sample was estimated by amplification of reference gene primers within the assay. Sequence reads were collapsed and filtered to measure the absolute abundance of every unique TCRbeta CDR3 rearrangement. For each sample, productive Simpson clonality was calculated by taking the square root of Simpson's diversity index across productive rearrangements. What TCRdb holds here is the immuneACCESS table cut down to in-frame rearrangements. Part of the clones is not present; checked against another copy, under half of the missing clones reflect an unresolved V gene, and the others are unexplained. That table gives V, J and clone size, and the DNA gave D and trimming. The sample yields some 120,000 clones; approximately 82% were counted once. The ten largest account for 2% to 2.5% of the sample.

The source of the sample is a study of blood T cell repertoires in COVID-19 (dated by TCRdb to 2018 to 2020). About the study as a whole: Samples from collaborators originated in the United States, Italy and Spain and spanned both the acute and convalescent phases of COVID-19. The material from the prospective study consisted of cDNA or gDNA derived from T cells, B-cell-depleted T cells, or PBMCs. Subjects who had been exposed to COVID-19, were actively infected with it, or had recovered from it provided the deeply sampled blood TCRbeta repertoires that made up the dataset. The repertoires were made available in a free public database intended to serve as a resource for research on the immune response to SARS-CoV-2. Samples were obtained from the ongoing ImmuneRACE study (first 160 participants) and from roughly 1,300 subjects provided by 6 global collaborators. The sample metadata nearly always contained a de-identified subject ID, COVID-19 status, age in years and sex. HLA class I and class II types, where available, came from metadata supplied by the sample provider rather than from assay-based typing.

Points the paper makes about the study in general: The quantity of clinical and demographic metadata differed by source and by participant and was supplied without curation.

This chain is built from TRBV20-1 and TRBJ2-1, with 9 bases in between that match TRBD2. Sequencing input: peripheral blood. This clonotype originated in a man in his thirties or forties with acute or convalescent COVID-19. The DNA is TGCAGTGCTAGTACCGGGACTAGCTATGAGCAGTTCTTC. Its protein reads: CSASTGTSYEQFF.